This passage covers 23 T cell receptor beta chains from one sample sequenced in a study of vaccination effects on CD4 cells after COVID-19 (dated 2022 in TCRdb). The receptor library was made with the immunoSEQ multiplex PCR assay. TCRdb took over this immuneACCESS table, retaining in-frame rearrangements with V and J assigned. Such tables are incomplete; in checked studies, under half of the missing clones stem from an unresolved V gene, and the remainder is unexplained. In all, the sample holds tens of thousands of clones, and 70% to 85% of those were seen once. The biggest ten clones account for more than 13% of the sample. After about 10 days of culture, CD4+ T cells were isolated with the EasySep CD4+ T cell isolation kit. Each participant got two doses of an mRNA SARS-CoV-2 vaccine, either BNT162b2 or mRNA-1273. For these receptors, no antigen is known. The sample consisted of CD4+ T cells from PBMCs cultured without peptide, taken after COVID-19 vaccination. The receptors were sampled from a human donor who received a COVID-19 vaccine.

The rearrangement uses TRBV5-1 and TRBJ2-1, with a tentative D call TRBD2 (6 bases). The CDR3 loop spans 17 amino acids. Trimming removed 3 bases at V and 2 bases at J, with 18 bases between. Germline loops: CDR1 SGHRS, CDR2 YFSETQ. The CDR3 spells CASSSGSSGTAYNEQFF. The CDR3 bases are TGCGCCAGCAGCTCGGGTAGTAGCGGTACCGCCTACAATGAGCAGTTCTTC.

CDR3 loop: CASRAGQFNQPQHF. The CDR3 DNA is TGTGCCAGCAGGGCTGGACAGTTCAATCAGCCCCAGCATTTT. The gene calls are TRBV27 and TRBJ1-5; D is possibly TRBD1 (6 bases). CDR3 size: 14 residues. Germline V gene lookup returns CDR1 MNHEY and CDR2 SMNVEV (reference sequence). Trimming shortened V by 6 bases and J by 3 bases, and 12 bases separated the two germline ends.

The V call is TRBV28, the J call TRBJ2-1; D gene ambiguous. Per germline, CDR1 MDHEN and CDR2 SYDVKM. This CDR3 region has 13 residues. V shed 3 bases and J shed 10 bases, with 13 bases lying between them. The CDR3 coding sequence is TGTGCCAGCAGTTTTTGGGGTTCGCGAGAGCAGTTCTTC. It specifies CASSFWGSREQFF.

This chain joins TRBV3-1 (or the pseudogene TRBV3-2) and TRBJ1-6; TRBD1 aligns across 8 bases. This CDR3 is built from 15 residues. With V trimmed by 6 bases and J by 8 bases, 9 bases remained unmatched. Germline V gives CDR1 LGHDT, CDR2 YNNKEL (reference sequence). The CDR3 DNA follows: TGTGCCAGCAGGGAGACCGGGACAGGTTATTCACCCCTCCACTTT. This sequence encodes CASRETGTGYSPLHF.

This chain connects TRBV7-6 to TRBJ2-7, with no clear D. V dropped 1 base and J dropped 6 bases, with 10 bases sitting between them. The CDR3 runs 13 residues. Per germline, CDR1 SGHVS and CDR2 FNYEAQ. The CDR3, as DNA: TGTGCCAGCAGCTTAGAGGGTTACACCGAGCAGTACTTC. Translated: CASSLEGYTEQYF.

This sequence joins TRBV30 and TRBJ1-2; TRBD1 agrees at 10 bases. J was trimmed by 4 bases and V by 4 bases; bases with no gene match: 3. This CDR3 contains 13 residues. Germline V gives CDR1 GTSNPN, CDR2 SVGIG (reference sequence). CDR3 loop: CAWKRDRGYGYTF. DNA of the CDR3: TGTGCCTGGAAACGGGACAGGGGCTATGGCTACACCTTC.

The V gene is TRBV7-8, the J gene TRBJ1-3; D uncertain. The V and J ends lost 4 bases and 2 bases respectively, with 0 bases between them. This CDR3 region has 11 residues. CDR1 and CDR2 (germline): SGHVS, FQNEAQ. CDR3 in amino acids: CASSSGNTIYF. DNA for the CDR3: TGTGCCAGCAGCTCTGGAAACACCATATATTTT.

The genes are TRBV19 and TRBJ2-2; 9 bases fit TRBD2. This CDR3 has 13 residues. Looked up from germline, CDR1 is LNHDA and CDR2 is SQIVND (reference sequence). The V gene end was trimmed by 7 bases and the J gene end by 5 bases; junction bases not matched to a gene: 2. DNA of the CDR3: TGTGCCAGTACGACTAGCGGAACCGGGGAGCTGTTTTTT. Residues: CASTTSGTGELFF.

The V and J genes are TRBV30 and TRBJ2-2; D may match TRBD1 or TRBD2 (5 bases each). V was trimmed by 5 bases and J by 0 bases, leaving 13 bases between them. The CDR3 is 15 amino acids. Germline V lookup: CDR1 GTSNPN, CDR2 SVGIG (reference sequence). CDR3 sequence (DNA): TGTGCCTGGCGCCCAGGGACGGCGAACACCGGGGAGCTGTTTTTT. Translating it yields CAWRPGTANTGELFF.

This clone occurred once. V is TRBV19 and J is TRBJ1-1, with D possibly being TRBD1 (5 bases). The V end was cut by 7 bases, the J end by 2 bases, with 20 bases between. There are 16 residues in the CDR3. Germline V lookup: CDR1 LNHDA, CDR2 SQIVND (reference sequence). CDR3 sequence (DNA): TGTGCCAGTAACTCCAGGGCAGGAGCGCTTAACACTGAAGCTTTCTTT. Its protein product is CASNSRAGALNTEAFF.

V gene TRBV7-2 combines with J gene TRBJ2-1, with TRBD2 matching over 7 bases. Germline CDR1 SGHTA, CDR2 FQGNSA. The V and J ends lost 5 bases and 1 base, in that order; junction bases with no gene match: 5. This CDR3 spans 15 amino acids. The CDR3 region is CASSRGGTSYNEQFF. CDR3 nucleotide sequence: TGTGCCAGCAGCCGCGGGGGAACTTCCTACAATGAGCAGTTCTTC.

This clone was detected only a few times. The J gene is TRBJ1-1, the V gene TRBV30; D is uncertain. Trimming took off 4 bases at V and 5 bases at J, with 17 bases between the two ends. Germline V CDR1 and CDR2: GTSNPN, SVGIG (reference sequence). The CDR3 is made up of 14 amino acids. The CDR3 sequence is CAWTRPGMGTEAFF. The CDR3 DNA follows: TGTGCCTGGACCCGTCCGGGGATGGGAACTGAAGCTTTCTTT.

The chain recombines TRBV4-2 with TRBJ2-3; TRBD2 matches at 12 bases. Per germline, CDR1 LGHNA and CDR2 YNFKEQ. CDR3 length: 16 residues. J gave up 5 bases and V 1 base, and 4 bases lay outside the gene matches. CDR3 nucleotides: TGTGCCAGCAGCCAAGTGAGACTAGCGGGAGTAGATACGCAGTATTTT. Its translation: CASSQVRLAGVDTQYF.

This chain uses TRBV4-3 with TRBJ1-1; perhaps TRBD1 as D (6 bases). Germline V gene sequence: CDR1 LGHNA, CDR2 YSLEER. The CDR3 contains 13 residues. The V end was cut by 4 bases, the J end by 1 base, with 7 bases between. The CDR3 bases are TGCGCCAGCAGCCGCAGGGGGAACACTGAAGCTTTCTTT. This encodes CASSRRGNTEAFF.

The CDR3 bases are TGTGCCAGCAGCCCTCAGGGGGTAGGTGTTTCACCCCTCCACTTT. The encoded protein is CASSPQGVGVSPLHF. The chain has TRBV3-1 (or the pseudogene TRBV3-2) and TRBJ1-6; 7 bases map to TRBD1. This CDR3 has 15 residues. Germline loops: CDR1 LGHDT, CDR2 YNNKEL (reference sequence). Trimming took 4 bases from V and 9 from J; bases not matched to a gene: 9.

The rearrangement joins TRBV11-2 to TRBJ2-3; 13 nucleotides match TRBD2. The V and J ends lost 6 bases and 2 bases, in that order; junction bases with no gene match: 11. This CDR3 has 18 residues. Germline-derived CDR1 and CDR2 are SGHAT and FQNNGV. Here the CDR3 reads CASSRPPGLAGLTDTQYF. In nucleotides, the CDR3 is TGTGCCAGCAGTCGTCCCCCGGGACTAGCGGGACTCACAGATACGCAGTATTTT.

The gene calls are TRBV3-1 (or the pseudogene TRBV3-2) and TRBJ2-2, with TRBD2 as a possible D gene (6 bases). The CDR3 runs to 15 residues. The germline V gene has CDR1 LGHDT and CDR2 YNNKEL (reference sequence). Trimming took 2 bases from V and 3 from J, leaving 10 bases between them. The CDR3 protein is CASSQLAGYTGELFF. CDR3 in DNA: TGTGCCAGCAGCCAATTGGCGGGATACACCGGGGAGCTGTTTTTT.

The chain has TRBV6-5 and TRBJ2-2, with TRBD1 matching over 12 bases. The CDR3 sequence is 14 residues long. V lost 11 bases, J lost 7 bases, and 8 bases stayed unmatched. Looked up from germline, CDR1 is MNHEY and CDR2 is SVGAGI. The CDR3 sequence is CAGSGQGAIGELFF. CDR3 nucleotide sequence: TGTGCCGGCTCGGGACAGGGGGCTATCGGGGAGCTGTTTTTT.

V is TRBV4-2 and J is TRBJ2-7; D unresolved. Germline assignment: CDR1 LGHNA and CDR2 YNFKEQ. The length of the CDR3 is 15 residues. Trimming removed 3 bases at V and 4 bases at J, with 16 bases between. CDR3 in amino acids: CASSQESPPSYEQYF. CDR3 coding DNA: TGTGCCAGCAGCCAGGAAAGCCCCCCATCATACGAGCAGTACTTC.

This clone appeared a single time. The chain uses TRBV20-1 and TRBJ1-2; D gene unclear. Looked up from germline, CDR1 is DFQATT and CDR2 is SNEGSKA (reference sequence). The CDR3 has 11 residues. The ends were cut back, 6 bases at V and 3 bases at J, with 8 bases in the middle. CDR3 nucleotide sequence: TGCAGTGCCGACATCGACTATGGCTACACCTTC. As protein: CSADIDYGYTF.

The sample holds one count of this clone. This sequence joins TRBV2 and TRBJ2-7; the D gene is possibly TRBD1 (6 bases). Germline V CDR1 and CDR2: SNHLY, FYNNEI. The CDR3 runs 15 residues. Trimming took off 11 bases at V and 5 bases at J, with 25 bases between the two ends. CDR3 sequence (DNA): TGTGCCGGGGCGAAGCAGGGGAGCACGTTGAACGAGCAGTACTTC. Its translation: CAGAKQGSTLNEQYF. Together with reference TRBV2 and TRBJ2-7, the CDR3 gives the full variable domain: EPEVTQTPSHQVTQMGQEVILRCVPISNHLYFYWYRQILGQKVEFLVSFYNNEISEKSEIFDDQFSVERPDGSNFTLKIRSTKLEDSAMYFCAGAKQGSTLNEQYFGPGTRLTVT.

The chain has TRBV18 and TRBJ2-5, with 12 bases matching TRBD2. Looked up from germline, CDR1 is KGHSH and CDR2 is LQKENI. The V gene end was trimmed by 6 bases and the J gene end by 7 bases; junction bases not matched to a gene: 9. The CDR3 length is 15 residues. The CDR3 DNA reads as TGTGCCAGCTCCCCGGGACTAGCGGGCCCGGGGACCCAGTACTTC. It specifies CASSPGLAGPGTQYF.

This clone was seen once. The CDR3 here is CASSQDWRERVGSYNEQFF. The DNA of the CDR3 is TGCGCCAGCAGCCAAGATTGGCGGGAGAGGGTGGGATCCTACAATGAGCAGTTCTTC. The chain links TRBV4-1 to TRBJ2-1, with 7 bases that match TRBD2. From germline, CDR1 is MGHRA and CDR2 YSYEKL. CDR3 size: 19 residues. After removal of 0 bases from V and 1 base from J, the junction contained 12 bases not matched to a gene.